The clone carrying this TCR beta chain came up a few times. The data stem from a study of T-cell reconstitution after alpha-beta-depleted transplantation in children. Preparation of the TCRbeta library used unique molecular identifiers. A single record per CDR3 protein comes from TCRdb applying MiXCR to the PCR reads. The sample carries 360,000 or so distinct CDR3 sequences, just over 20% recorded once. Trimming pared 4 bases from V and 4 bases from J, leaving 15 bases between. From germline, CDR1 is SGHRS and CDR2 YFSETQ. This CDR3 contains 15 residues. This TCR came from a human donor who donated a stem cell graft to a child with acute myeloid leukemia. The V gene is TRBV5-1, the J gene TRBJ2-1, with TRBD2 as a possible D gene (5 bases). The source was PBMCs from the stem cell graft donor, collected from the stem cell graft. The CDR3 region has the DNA TGCGCCAGCAGCGCCAGGACTGGGCCATACAATGAGCAGTTCTTC. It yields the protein CASSARTGPYNEQFF.